This TCR beta chain stems from a study of CD8+CD57+ T cells in acquired aplastic anemia. CDR1 SNHLY and CDR2 FYNNEI come from the germline V gene. The CDR3 numbers 16 amino acids, ends counted. Only patients with CD8+CD57+ cell expansion on flow cytometry were chosen for sequencing. Genomic DNA provided the template from which TCR beta VDJ and CDR3 profiles were obtained. TCRdb reprocessed the reads via MiXCR and lists one record per CDR3 protein. The sample has approximately 260,000 distinct CDR3 sequences; around 82% are singletons. A word on this clonotype: Since the CDR3 does not end with the conserved phenylalanine or tryptophan, this likely comes from a read error. The DNA is left out, because the CDR3 cannot be placed on it with certainty; the CDR3 is given as TCRdb lists it.

The chain couples TRBV2 to TRBJ2-1; no check of the table's D call, TRBD1, against the DNA was made. Material: sorted CD4+, CD8+, or CD8+CD57+ T cells (not recorded which) from PBMCs. This TCR was recovered from a human donor with aplastic anemia. CDR3 region: CASGDGGADTQYFGPC.